The 6 T cell receptor beta chains reported below all come from one sample, sequenced in a study of control samples from healthy donors and cancer patients. Sequencing was performed with immunoSEQ multiplex PCR; in TCRdb, only in-frame clones are kept and a portion is missing. The sample has some 100,000 clones, approximately 84% seen once; the top ten hold 15% to 20%. Sequencing was performed on blood. The receptors stem from a woman in her forties or fifties in good health.

J is TRBJ1-2 and V is TRBV19; D possibly corresponds to TRBD1 (5 bases). There are 17 residues in the CDR3. The V and J ends lost 6 bases and 0 bases respectively, with 20 bases between them. Germline V lookup: CDR1 LNHDA, CDR2 SQIVND (reference sequence). DNA for the CDR3: TGTGCCAGTAGAAGTTTGGCCCTCGGGACGGCTAACTATGGCTACACCTTC. Its translation is CASRSLALGTANYGYTF.

The chain joins TRBV7-2 to TRBJ1-5; no definite D call. Germline loops: CDR1 SGHTA, CDR2 FQGNSA. Trimming removed 5 bases at V and 2 bases at J, with 13 bases between. The CDR3 contains 15 residues. The CDR3 loop is CASSPRISGNQPQHF. CDR3 in DNA: TGTGCCAGCAGCCCCCGAATATCGGGCAATCAGCCCCAGCATTTT. The entire variable domain, with the rest obtained from reference TRBV7-2 and TRBJ1-5, is as follows: GAGVSQSPSNKVTEKGKDVELRCDPISGHTALYWYRQSLGQGLEFLIYFQGNSAPDKSGLPSDRFSAERTGGSVSTLTIQRTQQEDSAVYLCASSPRISGNQPQHFGDGTRLSIL.

The gene calls are TRBV27 and TRBJ1-1, with D unresolved. V lost 3 bases, J lost 1 base, and 9 bases lay in between. This CDR3 is built from 14 residues. Germline V gene lookup returns CDR1 MNHEY and CDR2 SMNVEV (reference sequence). Here the CDR3 reads CASSFFPENTEAFF. Written as DNA, the CDR3 is TGTGCCAGCAGTTTCTTCCCGGAGAACACTGAAGCTTTCTTT.

This chain joins TRBV13 and TRBJ2-4, with 8 bases matching TRBD1. The CDR3 spans 16 residues. Germline loops: CDR1 PRHDT, CDR2 FYEKMQ (reference sequence). The V segment lost 5 bases and the J segment 1 base; nucleotides outside the gene matches: 7. CDR3 sequence: CASSPRTGKAKNIQYF. CDR3 DNA: TGTGCCAGCAGCCCAAGGACAGGGAAGGCCAAAAACATTCAGTACTTC. Full variable domain (remainder filled in from reference TRBV13 and TRBJ2-4): AAGVIQSPRHLIKEKRETATLKCYPIPRHDTVYWYQQGPGQDPQFLISFYEKMQSDKGSIPDRFSAQQFSDYHSELNMSSLELGDSALYFCASSPRTGKAKNIQYFGAGTRLSVL.

This clone was seen a single time. This chain connects TRBV30 to TRBJ2-3; a possible D gene is TRBD2 (5 bases). Deletions cut 0 bases from V and 3 bases from J, with 7 bases between. CDR3 size: 13 residues. Germline loops: CDR1 GTSNPN, CDR2 SVGIG (reference sequence). CDR3 in amino acids: CAWSVPGTDTQYF. CDR3 nucleotide sequence: TGTGCCTGGAGTGTACCGGGAACAGATACGCAGTATTTT.

This clone showed up just once. The chain recombines TRBV6-5 with TRBJ1-2; tentatively, D is TRBD1 (5 bases). This CDR3 has 15 residues. Germline V gene data show CDR1 as MNHEY and CDR2 as SVGAGI. V was trimmed by 0 bases and J by 8 bases, leaving 16 bases between them. CDR3 nucleotides: TGTGCCAGCAGTTACTCGTTAAGGCAGGGAAACGGCTACACCTTC. The encoded protein is CASSYSLRQGNGYTF.